This T cell receptor (beta chain) was recorded in a study of blood T cell repertoires in COVID-19. As originally analysed: For nucleated cells, counts were estimated from reference gene primer amplification. TCRdb's copy holds only in-frame clones and misses some; the assay was immunoSEQ multiplex PCR. V and J calls and clone size are as listed in that table; D and trimming were resolved from the DNA. The profile shows 85,000 to 110,000 clones, about 90% of them singletons. Sequencing was performed on peripheral blood. The source is a human donor in a cohort sampled during active COVID-19.

The CDR3 reads CASSELAGGLYNEQFF. The CDR3 region has the DNA TGTGCCAGCAGTGAGCTAGCGGGTGGGCTATACAATGAGCAGTTCTTC. J is TRBJ2-1 and V is TRBV27; 8 bases fit TRBD2. Germline lookup yields CDR1 MNHEY and CDR2 SMNVEV (reference sequence). With V trimmed by 5 bases and J by 4 bases, 10 bases remained unmatched. The CDR3 sequence is 16 residues long.